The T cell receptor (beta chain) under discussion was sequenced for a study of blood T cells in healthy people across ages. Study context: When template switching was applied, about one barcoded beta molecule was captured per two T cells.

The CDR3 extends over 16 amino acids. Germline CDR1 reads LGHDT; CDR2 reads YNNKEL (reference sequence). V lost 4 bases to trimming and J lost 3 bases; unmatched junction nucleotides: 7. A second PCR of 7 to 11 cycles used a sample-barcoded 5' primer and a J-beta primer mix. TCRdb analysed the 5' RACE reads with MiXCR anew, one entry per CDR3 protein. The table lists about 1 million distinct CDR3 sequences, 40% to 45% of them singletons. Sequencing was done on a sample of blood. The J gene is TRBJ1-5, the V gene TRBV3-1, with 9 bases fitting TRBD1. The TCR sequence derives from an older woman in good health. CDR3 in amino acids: CASSPMTGGYNQPQHF. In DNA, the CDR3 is TGTGCCAGCAGCCCAATGACAGGGGGGTACAATCAGCCCCAGCATTTT.